Below, 20 T cell receptor beta chains from the same sample are listed, as sequenced in a study of blood T cell repertoires in COVID-19 (dated by TCRdb to 2018 to 2021). Library preparation was by the immunoSEQ multiplex PCR assay. As stored in TCRdb, this immuneACCESS dataset retains in-frame rearrangements with V and J assigned. A fraction of the clones does not appear; measured against another copy, unresolved V genes explain less than half of the discrepancy, and the remainder lacks a known reason. The sample has hundreds of thousands of clones on record, 85% to 90% of them singletons. About 11% of the sample comes from the top ten. The sample taken for sequencing was peripheral blood. The receptors were sampled from a woman between 25 and 40 years old with COVID-19, enrolled during active disease.

This clone has a single count. The V gene is TRBV30, the J gene TRBJ2-1; 11 bases are shared with TRBD2. V was pared by 2 bases and J by 8 bases, with 11 bases of the junction left unmatched. The CDR3 runs 16 residues. The germline V gene encodes CDR1 GTSNPN and CDR2 SVGIG (reference sequence). This chain's CDR3 is CAWSRSFTGLADEQFF. In nucleotides, the CDR3 is TGTGCCTGGAGTCGATCCTTTACGGGACTAGCGGATGAGCAGTTCTTC.

This sequence joins TRBV19 and TRBJ2-7; D might be TRBD2 (6 bases). The CDR3 sequence is 13 residues long. CDR1 is LNHDA and CDR2 is SQIVND in the germline V gene (reference sequence). Trimming removed 7 bases at V and 9 bases at J, with 19 bases between. This CDR3 is CASTPSGPRGQYF. The CDR3 DNA reads TGTGCCAGTACCCCCAGCGGGCCTAGGGGGCAGTACTTC.

The chain links TRBV28 to TRBJ2-2; 7 positions agree with TRBD1. The CDR3 loop spans 16 amino acids. V shed 7 bases, J shed 5 bases, and the junction held 13 bases outside the gene matches. CDR1 MDHEN and CDR2 SYDVKM come from the germline V gene. CDR3 coding DNA: TGTGCCAGCAACCTGCGACAGGGTTCGGGGACCGGGGAGCTGTTTTTT. As protein: CASNLRQGSGTGELFF.

J is TRBJ1-4 and V is TRBV19, with 9 bases fitting TRBD1. Germline CDR1 is LNHDA and CDR2 is SQIVND (reference sequence). The CDR3 contains 12 residues. V dropped 5 bases and J dropped 11; count of bases not matched to a gene: 3. CDR3 sequence (DNA): TGTGCCAGTAGTGAGACAGGGGGGAAACTGTTTTTT. Translating it yields CASSETGGKLFF.

The chain carries TRBV24-1 and TRBJ2-3; no clear D gene. The CDR3 covers 16 residues. The germline CDR1 and CDR2 sequences are KGHDR and SFDVKD. Deletions cut 1 base from V and 0 bases from J, with 10 bases between. CDR3 in amino acids: CATSDLEFASTDTQYF. In DNA form, the CDR3 reads TGTGCCACCAGTGATTTAGAGTTTGCTAGCACAGATACGCAGTATTTT.

This chain connects TRBV1 to TRBJ2-3; no check of the table's D call, TRBD2, against the DNA was made. TRBV1 is designated a pseudogene. The CDR3 covers 9 residues. The chain's CDR3 is CTRIDTQYF. The CDR3, as DNA: TGCACCCGTATAGATACGCAGTATTTT.

The V call is TRBV6-2 or TRBV6-3, the J call TRBJ2-3, with D possibly TRBD2 on 5 matching bases. The ends were cut back, 0 bases at V and 4 bases at J, with 8 bases in the middle. The V gene's germline CDR1 is MNHEY and CDR2 SVGEGT. The CDR3 is made up of 14 amino acids. CDR3 nucleotide sequence: TGTGCCAGCAGTTACTCAGCGGCGGCAGATACGCAGTATTTT. Translating gives CASSYSAAADTQYF.

The chain couples TRBV5-4 to TRBJ2-2, with 8 bases matching TRBD2. In germline, CDR1 is SGHNT, CDR2 YYREEE (reference sequence). J was trimmed by 3 bases and V by 4 bases; bases with no gene match: 8. The CDR3 covers 16 residues. In DNA form, the CDR3 reads TGTGCCAGCAGCCTCCCCGGGAGGGGAGACACCGGGGAGCTGTTTTTT. It translates to CASSLPGRGDTGELFF.

The chain couples TRBV27 to TRBJ2-7, with a weak D call TRBD1 (5 bases). CDR3 length equals 14 residues. Germline V gives CDR1 MNHEY, CDR2 SMNVEV (reference sequence). With 5 bases removed from V and 2 bases from J, the gap between germline ends came to 13 bases. CDR3 coding DNA: TGTGCCAGCAGTAGCAGAGTACAGGCCTACGAGCAGTACTTC. Translated, it gives CASSSRVQAYEQYF.

The chain carries TRBV27 and TRBJ1-5; 8 positions match TRBD1. The CDR3 sequence is 15 residues long. Per the germline V gene, CDR1 is MNHEY and CDR2 is SMNVEV (reference sequence). After removal of 5 bases from V and 4 bases from J, the junction contained 7 bases not matched to a gene. This CDR3 is CASSKGTGGNQPQHF. The CDR3 region has the DNA TGTGCCAGCAGTAAAGGGACAGGAGGGAATCAGCCCCAGCATTTT.

This clone was counted once. V usage is TRBV30 and J usage is TRBJ2-1, with 8 bases that match TRBD1. Germline V gene sequence: CDR1 GTSNPN, CDR2 SVGIG (reference sequence). CDR3 size: 16 residues. The trim removed 3 bases at V and 1 base at J, leaving 8 bases unmatched. Written as DNA, the CDR3 is TGTGCCTGGAGCGCGAGGGGACAGGTGTCCTACAATGAGCAGTTCTTC. Its translation is CAWSARGQVSYNEQFF.

V is TRBV27 and J is TRBJ2-4; weak D call: TRBD1 (6 bases). Germline CDR1 is MNHEY and CDR2 is SMNVEV (reference sequence). Trimming left V 2 bases short and J 6 bases short, with 8 bases between. The CDR3 length is 13 residues. The CDR3 sequence is CASSLQGSNIQYF. The CDR3 DNA follows: TGTGCCAGCAGTTTACAGGGGTCAAACATTCAGTACTTC.

This chain links TRBV5-1 with TRBJ2-1, with unresolved D. The length of the CDR3 is 13 residues. V was pared by 0 bases and J by 10 bases, with 11 bases between. From germline, CDR1 is SGHRS and CDR2 YFSETQ. CDR3 in amino acids: CASSLVQFNEQFF. CDR3 bases: TGCGCCAGCAGCTTGGTTCAGTTCAACGAGCAGTTCTTC.

In nucleotides, the CDR3 is TGTGCCATCAGTTCTCAACTGAACTACGAGCAGTACTTC. Protein sequence: CAISSQLNYEQYF. The chain joins TRBV10-3 to TRBJ2-7; no reliable D call. CDR1 is ENHRY, CDR2 SYGVKD, per germline. V lost 5 bases to trimming and J lost 3 bases, with 11 bases between them. The CDR3 loop spans 13 amino acids.

V and J are TRBV29-1 and TRBJ2-7, with 8 bases aligning to TRBD1. The V segment lost 4 bases and the J segment 5 bases; nucleotides outside the gene matches: 4. This CDR3 contains 12 residues. Germline CDR1 reads SQVTM; CDR2 reads ANQGSEA. The CDR3 DNA sequence: TGCAGCGTTGGGACAGGGCCCAACGAGCAGTACTTC. It is translated as CSVGTGPNEQYF.

The rearrangement uses TRBV25-1 and TRBJ1-3; D gene uncertain. Trimming pared 2 bases from V and 2 bases from J, leaving 7 bases between. CDR1 MGHDK and CDR2 SYGVNS come from the germline V gene. The CDR3 is 14 amino acids. CDR3 in amino acids: CASSEERTGNTIYF. The CDR3 DNA is TGTGCCAGCAGTGAAGAGCGTACTGGAAACACCATATATTTT.

The chain couples TRBV5-1 to TRBJ2-4, with TRBD1 identical over 7 bases. The ends lost 3 bases at V and 0 bases at J; junction bases unmatched: 6. The CDR3 spans 16 residues. Per germline, CDR1 SGHRS and CDR2 YFSETQ. The CDR3 DNA sequence: TGCGCCAGCAGCTCCCGACAGGGCCTAGCCAAAAACATTCAGTACTTC. Protein: CASSSRQGLAKNIQYF.

This sequence joins TRBV30 and TRBJ2-5; TRBD2 matches 10 bases. The CDR3 sequence is 14 residues long. The V gene end was trimmed by 3 bases and the J gene end by 4 bases; junction bases not matched to a gene: 5. Germline loops: CDR1 GTSNPN, CDR2 SVGIG (reference sequence). The CDR3 here is CAWSGLAVGETQYF. Written as DNA, the CDR3 is TGTGCCTGGAGCGGACTAGCGGTGGGAGAGACCCAGTACTTC.

The chain couples TRBV19 to TRBJ2-2; D may be TRBD2 (5 bases). The V end was cut by 3 bases, the J end by 4 bases, with 9 bases between. Germline CDR1 reads LNHDA; CDR2 reads SQIVND (reference sequence). The CDR3 contains 14 residues. The CDR3 reads CASSMGGSTGELFF. The CDR3 DNA is TGTGCCAGTAGTATGGGCGGGTCCACCGGGGAGCTGTTTTTT. The full variable domain, its missing parts supplied by reference TRBV19 and TRBJ2-2, is DGGITQSPKYLFRKEGQNVTLSCEQNLNHDAMYWYRQDPGQGLRLIYYSQIVNDFQKGDIAEGYSVSREKKESFPLTVTSAQKNPTAFYLCASSMGGSTGELFFGEGSRLTVL.

This clone was detected only a few times. The chain joins TRBV30 to TRBJ1-6; 8 positions agree with TRBD1. The CDR3 length is 13 residues. The germline V gene encodes CDR1 GTSNPN and CDR2 SVGIG (reference sequence). With 3 bases clipped from V and 9 bases from J, the junction kept 4 bases outside the gene matches. The CDR3 sequence: CAWSRTGSSPLHF. DNA of the CDR3: TGTGCCTGGAGCCGGACAGGGAGTTCACCCCTCCACTTT.